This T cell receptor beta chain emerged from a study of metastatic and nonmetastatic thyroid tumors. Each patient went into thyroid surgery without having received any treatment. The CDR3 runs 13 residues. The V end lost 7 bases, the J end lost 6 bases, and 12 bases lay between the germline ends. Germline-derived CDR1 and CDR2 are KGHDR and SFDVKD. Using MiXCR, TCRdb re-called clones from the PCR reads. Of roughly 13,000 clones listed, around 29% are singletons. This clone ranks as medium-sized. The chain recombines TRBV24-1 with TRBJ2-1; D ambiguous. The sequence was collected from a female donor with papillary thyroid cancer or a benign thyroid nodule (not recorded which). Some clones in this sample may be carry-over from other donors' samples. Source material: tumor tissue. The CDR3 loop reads CATREPDSNEQFF. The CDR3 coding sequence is TGTGCCACCAGAGAACCCGATAGCAATGAGCAGTTCTTC.